This entry features one T cell receptor beta chain sequence. Generated by immunoSEQ multiplex PCR, the TCRdb table keeps only in-frame clones and is missing some. The sample includes 65,000 to 85,000 clones, around 77% seen only once; the top ten take about a sixth. These data originate in a study of radiotherapy plus CTLA-4 blockade in lung cancer. For the study at large: Of all patients, more than 15% responded objectively and approximately 31% showed disease control.

Germline V gene lookup returns CDR1 SGHVS and CDR2 FQNEAQ. J was trimmed by 4 bases and V by 1 base; bases with no gene match: 6. The CDR3 has 16 amino acids. This sequence was found in a human donor with non-small cell lung cancer whose response to radiotherapy plus ipilimumab could not be evaluated. Some clones in this sample may be carry-over from other donors' samples. Sequencing was performed on peripheral blood, taken from a patient treated with radiotherapy plus ipilimumab. V and J are TRBV7-8 and TRBJ2-2; TRBD2 matches 7 bases. CDR3 sequence: CASSLVRLAVTGELFF. The CDR3 bases are TGTGCCAGCAGCTTAGTGAGACTAGCTGTCACCGGGGAGCTGTTTTTT. Filled out from reference TRBV7-8 and TRBJ2-2, the complete variable domain reads GAGVSQSPRYKVAKRGQDVALRCDPISGHVSLFWYQQALGQGPEFLTYFQNEAQLDKSGLPSDRFFAERPEGSVSTLKIQRTQQEDSAVYLCASSLVRLAVTGELFFGEGSRLTVL.